This T cell receptor (beta chain) was recovered during a study of beta chain features in type 1 diabetes. This clone was recorded a few times. Antigen specificity is unknown. Investigators reverse transcribed all isolated RNA, so they sequenced expressed TCRB transcripts. The method was immunoSEQ multiplex PCR; TCRdb's version includes in-frame clones alone and lacks a portion of them. The table includes 680,000 or so clones, 13% detected once. General study findings and limits: Type 1 diabetes patients showed a moderate but significant shortening of TCRB CDR3s in all four CD4+ subsets. A greater similarity of naive, central memory and Treg TCRB repertoires was seen among patients than among healthy donors.

Trimming removed 2 bases from V and 0 bases from J, with 8 bases in between. The CDR3 runs 15 residues. CDR1 KGHSH and CDR2 LQKENI come from the germline V gene. Material: naive CD4+ T cells from blood. The chain couples TRBV18 to TRBJ1-5; no reliable D call. This TCR came from a man younger than 35 with type 1 diabetes. CDR3 protein: CASSPNQNSNQPQHF. The CDR3 DNA sequence: TGTGCCAGCTCACCAAACCAGAATAGCAATCAGCCCCAGCATTTT.